This T cell receptor (beta chain) was captured by sequencing in a study of CD8 T cells in Susac syndrome. Broader study findings: In TEMRA cells and active patients, CD8+ clonal expansion in Susac reached its peak. In total CD8+ repertoires, roughly 16 Susac-specific public clones were found, and CD8+ TEMRA repertoires had about 5.

After extraction with the RNeasy kit, roughly 0.45 to 1 ug of the RNA was reverse transcribed using random hexamers. The method of amplification for TCR beta CDR3 was immunoSEQ multiplex PCR, covering 54 Vbeta and 13 Jbeta. TCRdb independently ran MiXCR on the immunoSEQ multiplex PCR reads; one entry per CDR3 protein. The top ten hold approximately 0.41% of the sample, which has under 110,000 distinct CDR3 sequences, approximately 94% seen once. Germline CDR1 and CDR2: SGHAT and FQNNGV. The CDR3 sequence is 16 residues long. Unmatched junction bases numbered 7, after V lost 0 bases and J lost 3 bases. Turning to this clonotype: Its antigen is not known.

Sequencing used CD8+ T cells from PBMCs. This TCR was recovered from a human donor with Susac syndrome. This sequence joins TRBV11-2 and TRBJ2-5; 7 bases fit TRBD1. CDR3 sequence: CASSLESGTAKETQYF. The CDR3 nucleotides read TGTGCCAGCAGCTTAGAGAGTGGGACAGCCAAAGAGACCCAGTACTTC.